This TCR beta chain was sequenced during a study of blood T cells in healthy people across ages. Study-level findings and limits: It was the long-lived donors that had more naive CD4+ cells and higher diversity than aged donors.

Germline CDR1 is SEHNR and CDR2 is FQNEAQ (reference sequence). The J segment lost 11 bases and the V segment lost 0 bases, leaving 12 bases of the junction unmatched. The length of the CDR3 is 15 residues. PCR was performed a second time for roughly 7 to 12 cycles using a sample-barcoded 5' primer and a J-beta primer mix. TCRdb ran MiXCR on the 5' RACE reads and lists one entry per CDR3 protein. The data hold 600,000 or so distinct CDR3 sequences, with about 30% observed a single time. Of note for this clonotype: The antigen is undetermined. A much larger clone differs by one base, so this may be a read error.

The source is a woman older than 75 in good health. The chain uses TRBV7-9 and TRBJ2-5; 7 bases match TRBD2. Sequencing used blood. In nucleotides, the CDR3 is TGTGCCAGCAGCTTAGCCGGAGCGGGAAAAAACGTTCAGTACTTC. This sequence encodes CASSLAGAGKNVQYF.